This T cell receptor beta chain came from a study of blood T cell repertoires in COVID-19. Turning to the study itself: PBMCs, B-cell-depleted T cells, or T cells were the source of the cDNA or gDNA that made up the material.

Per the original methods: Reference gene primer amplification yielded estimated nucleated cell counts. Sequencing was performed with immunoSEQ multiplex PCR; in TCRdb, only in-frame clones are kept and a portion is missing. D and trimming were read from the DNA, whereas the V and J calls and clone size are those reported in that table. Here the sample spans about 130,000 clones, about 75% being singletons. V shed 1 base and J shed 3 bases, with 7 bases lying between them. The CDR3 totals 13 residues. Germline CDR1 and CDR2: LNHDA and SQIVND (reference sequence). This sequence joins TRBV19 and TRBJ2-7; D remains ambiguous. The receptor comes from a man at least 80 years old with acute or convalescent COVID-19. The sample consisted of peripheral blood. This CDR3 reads CASSIGRNYEQYF. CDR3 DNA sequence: TGTGCCAGTAGTATAGGCAGGAACTACGAGCAGTACTTC.